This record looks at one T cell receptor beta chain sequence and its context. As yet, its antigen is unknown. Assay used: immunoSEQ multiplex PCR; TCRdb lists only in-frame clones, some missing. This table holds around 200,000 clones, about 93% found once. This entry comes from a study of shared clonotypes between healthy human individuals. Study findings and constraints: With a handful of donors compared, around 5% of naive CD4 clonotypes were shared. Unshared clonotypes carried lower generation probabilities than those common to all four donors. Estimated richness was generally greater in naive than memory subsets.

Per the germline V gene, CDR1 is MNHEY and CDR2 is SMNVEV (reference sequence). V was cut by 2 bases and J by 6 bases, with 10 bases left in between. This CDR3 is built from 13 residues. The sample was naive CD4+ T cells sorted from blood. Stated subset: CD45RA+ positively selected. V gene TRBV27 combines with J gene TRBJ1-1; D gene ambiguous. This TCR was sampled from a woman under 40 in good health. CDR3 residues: CASSLEPGSEAFF. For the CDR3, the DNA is TGTGCCAGCAGTTTAGAGCCCGGCTCTGAAGCTTTCTTT.